A single sample is the source of the 2 T cell receptor beta chains below, sequenced in a study of beta chain features in type 1 diabetes. No cognate antigen is known for these TCRs. Study results and caveats: All four CD4+ subsets of Type 1 diabetes patients contained TCRB CDR3s that were moderately but significantly shorter.

Since all of the isolated RNA was reverse transcribed, expressed TCRB transcripts were what got sequenced. Method: immunoSEQ multiplex PCR; TCRdb's copy keeps in-frame clones and lacks some. The repertoire includes 500,000 to 800,000 clones, around an eighth of them detected once, and 0.095% to 0.15% sits in the top ten. The specimen sequenced was naive CD4+ T cells from blood. The origin of the receptors is a man aged 25 to 40 with type 1 diabetes.

The gene calls are TRBV16 and TRBJ1-4; D perhaps matches TRBD1 (5 bases). V lost 0 bases to trimming and J lost 4 bases, with 9 bases between them. The CDR3 is 15 residues long. Germline V gene data show CDR1 as KGHSY and CDR2 as FQNENV. Here the CDR3 DNA reads TGTGCCAGCAGCCAATCGGGGCTACGTAATGAAAAACTGTTTTTT. Its protein is CASSQSGLRNEKLFF.

This clone turned up a few times. This chain uses TRBV11-3 with TRBJ2-7, with TRBD1 as a possible D gene (5 bases). There are 12 residues in the CDR3. V gave up 4 bases and J gave up 4 bases, with 8 bases separating them. Germline assignment: CDR1 SGHNT and CDR2 YENEEA. The DNA for the CDR3 is TGTGCCAGCAGCTCCAGACAGTACGAGCAGTACTTC. This sequence encodes CASSSRQYEQYF.